This entry lists 16 T cell receptor beta chains sequenced from one sample in a study of T cell changes during pregnancy in multiple sclerosis. TCRdb keeps only in-frame clones here, not all; method: immunoSEQ multiplex PCR. The profile shows 30,000 to 45,000 clones, 93% of them singletons. The sequenced sample was CD4+ T cells from peripheral blood mononuclear cells, obtained in the first trimester of pregnancy. The receptors shown here come from a female donor with multiple sclerosis, enrolled in a pregnancy study.

This sequence joins TRBV6-7 and TRBJ2-4, with D perhaps matching TRBD1 (6 bases). TRBV6-7 is designated an ORF whose function remains uncertain. V was trimmed by 8 bases and J by 2 bases, leaving 13 bases between them. This CDR3 has 14 residues. The CDR3 nucleotides are TGTGCCAGCCAGGGGTCCTCGACCAAAAACATTCAGTACTTC. The encoded protein is CASQGSSTKNIQYF.

The chain couples TRBV28 to TRBJ2-7; a possible D gene is TRBD1 (7 bases). The CDR3 runs to 13 residues. V was cut by 4 bases and J by 6 bases, with 13 bases left in between. Germline CDR1 and CDR2: MDHEN and SYDVKM. The CDR3 sequence: CASSWSGGGEQYF. The CDR3 DNA follows: TGTGCCAGCAGTTGGTCAGGGGGAGGCGAGCAGTACTTC.

This clone appeared once. This chain uses TRBV5-1 with TRBJ2-7; D perhaps matches TRBD2 (6 bases). This CDR3 comprises 16 residues. Trimming took off 6 bases at V and 1 base at J, with 20 bases between the two ends. Germline V gene sequence: CDR1 SGHRS, CDR2 YFSETQ. CDR3 in DNA: TGCGCCAGCAAAAGAGAGCTGTTTGGGGGGTCCTACGAGCAGTACTTC. Amino acid sequence: CASKRELFGGSYEQYF.

The chain carries TRBV18 and TRBJ2-7; 9 positions match TRBD2. Germline lookup yields CDR1 KGHSH and CDR2 LQKENI. CDR3 size: 13 residues. The V gene end was trimmed by 6 bases and the J gene end by 6 bases; junction bases not matched to a gene: 6. The CDR3 nucleotides read TGTGCCAGCTCGCCGGGACTAGCCGTCGAGCAGTACTTC. Its protein is CASSPGLAVEQYF.

The rearrangement joins TRBV5-1 to TRBJ2-3; no reliable D call. Germline CDR1 reads SGHRS; CDR2 reads YFSETQ. V lost 4 bases and J 1 base, leaving 4 bases between the germline ends. The CDR3 sequence is 12 residues long. The CDR3 reads CASSPGTDTQYF. For the CDR3, the DNA is TGCGCCAGCAGCCCGGGCACAGATACGCAGTATTTT.

This CDR3 is CASSPPRENTEAFF. CDR3 nucleotide sequence: TGTGCCAGCTCACCCCCCAGGGAGAACACTGAAGCTTTCTTT. The rearrangement links TRBV18 to TRBJ1-1, with D tentatively TRBD1 (5 bases). The CDR3 has 14 amino acids. Germline loops: CDR1 KGHSH, CDR2 LQKENI. V lost 3 bases to trimming and J lost 1 base, with 9 bases between them.

This clone was observed once. The V gene is TRBV2, the J gene TRBJ1-2; 7 positions match TRBD1. Germline V gives CDR1 SNHLY, CDR2 FYNNEI. The trim removed 9 bases at V and 2 bases at J, leaving 6 bases unmatched. CDR3 size: 13 residues. CDR3: CARQGGLNYGYTF. Written as DNA, the CDR3 is TGTGCCAGACAAGGGGGCCTGAACTATGGCTACACCTTC.

The chain combines TRBV9 with TRBJ2-2, with D tentatively TRBD2 (5 bases). Trimming cost V 5 bases and J 5 bases, with 10 bases left between them. This CDR3 has 13 amino acids. Looked up from germline, CDR1 is SGDLS and CDR2 is YYNGEE. The CDR3 protein is CASRLGVTGELFF. CDR3 sequence (DNA): TGTGCCAGCAGGCTCGGGGTGACCGGGGAGCTGTTTTTT.

The sample holds one count of this clone. V gene TRBV5-4 combines with J gene TRBJ2-2, with D uncertain. CDR1 is SGHNT and CDR2 is YYREEE in the germline V gene (reference sequence). The CDR3 extends over 12 amino acids. With 1 base removed from V and 7 bases from J, the gap between germline ends came to 5 bases. In nucleotides, the CDR3 is TGTGCCAGCAGCTTGTTGAGCGGGGAGCTGTTTTTT. Translation: CASSLLSGELFF.

The V call is TRBV7-3, the J call TRBJ2-7; TRBD1 might be the D (6 bases). The CDR3 has 13 amino acids. Between the trimmed V and J ends, which lost 5 bases and 7 bases, there was a span of 15 bases. Germline V gives CDR1 SGHTA, CDR2 FQGTGA. The CDR3 protein is CASSEQYREEQYF. In nucleotides, the CDR3 is TGTGCCAGCAGCGAACAATACAGGGAAGAGCAGTACTTC. Together with reference TRBV7-3 and TRBJ2-7, the CDR3 gives the full variable domain: GAGVSQTPSNKVTEKGKYVELRCDPISGHTALYWYRQSLGQGPEFLIYFQGTGAADDSGLPNDRFFAVRPEGSVSTLKIQRTERGDSAVYLCASSEQYREEQYFGPGTRLTVT.

A single count supports this clone. V and J are TRBV28 and TRBJ1-5; tentatively, D is TRBD1 (6 bases). V was shortened by 5 bases and J by 0 bases, with 11 bases between the two germline ends. CDR3 length: 15 amino acids. Germline V gene sequence: CDR1 MDHEN, CDR2 SYDVKM. The CDR3 here is CASSPTGISNQPQHF. The CDR3 bases are TGTGCCAGCAGTCCCACAGGGATTAGCAATCAGCCCCAGCATTTT.

Remarks on this clone: The sample holds other DNA sequences that translate to the same CDR3. This sequence joins TRBV18 and TRBJ2-5, with no clear D. CDR1 and CDR2 from the germline V gene are KGHSH and LQKENI. The CDR3 is 12 amino acids. The germline V and J ends were trimmed by 3 bases and 4 bases, with 6 bases remaining between them. The CDR3 DNA reads TGTGCCAGCTCACCTAGAGGAGAGACCCAGTACTTC. Amino acid sequence: CASSPRGETQYF.

The chain recombines TRBV5-1 with TRBJ1-2; no clear D. In germline, CDR1 is SGHRS, CDR2 YFSETQ. The length of the CDR3 is 11 residues. V was cut by 7 bases and J by 7 bases, with 11 bases left in between. CDR3 bases: TGCGCCAGCGGGGAGGGCTTTGGCTACACCTTC. Translated, it gives CASGEGFGYTF.

The chain employs TRBV5-4 and TRBJ1-2; TRBD1 matches at 7 bases. This CDR3 has 15 residues. Germline V gene lookup returns CDR1 SGHNT and CDR2 YYREEE (reference sequence). J was trimmed by 0 bases and V by 4 bases; bases with no gene match: 6. DNA of the CDR3: TGTGCCAGCAGCCTTCTTCAGGGGGCTAACTATGGCTACACCTTC. Protein product: CASSLLQGANYGYTF. Looking up the rest from reference TRBV5-4 and TRBJ1-2 gives the full variable domain: ETGVTQSPTHLIKTRGQQVTLRCSSQSGHNTVSWYQQALGQGPQFIFQYYREEENGRGNFPPRFSGLQFPNYSSELNVNALELDDSALYLCASSLLQGANYGYTFGSGTRLTVV.

The CDR3 DNA reads as TGTGCCAGCAGCTTATATACAGGGGGCGCTTCTGGGGCCAACGTCCTGACTTTC. It codes for CASSLYTGGASGANVLTF. The rearrangement links TRBV7-3 to TRBJ2-6; 9 bases fit TRBD1. The CDR3 totals 18 residues. V lost 2 bases, J lost 1 base, and 6 bases stayed unmatched. CDR1 is SGHTA, CDR2 FQGTGA, per germline.

The rearrangement uses TRBV27 and TRBJ2-7, with TRBD2 identical over 13 bases. The V gene end was trimmed by 4 bases and the J gene end by 5 bases; junction bases not matched to a gene: 5. Germline V gene sequence: CDR1 MNHEY, CDR2 SMNVEV (reference sequence). The CDR3 spans 15 residues. In nucleotides, the CDR3 is TGTGCCAGCAGTTCCGGACTAGCGGGAGTCGACGAGCAGTACTTC. It codes for CASSSGLAGVDEQYF.